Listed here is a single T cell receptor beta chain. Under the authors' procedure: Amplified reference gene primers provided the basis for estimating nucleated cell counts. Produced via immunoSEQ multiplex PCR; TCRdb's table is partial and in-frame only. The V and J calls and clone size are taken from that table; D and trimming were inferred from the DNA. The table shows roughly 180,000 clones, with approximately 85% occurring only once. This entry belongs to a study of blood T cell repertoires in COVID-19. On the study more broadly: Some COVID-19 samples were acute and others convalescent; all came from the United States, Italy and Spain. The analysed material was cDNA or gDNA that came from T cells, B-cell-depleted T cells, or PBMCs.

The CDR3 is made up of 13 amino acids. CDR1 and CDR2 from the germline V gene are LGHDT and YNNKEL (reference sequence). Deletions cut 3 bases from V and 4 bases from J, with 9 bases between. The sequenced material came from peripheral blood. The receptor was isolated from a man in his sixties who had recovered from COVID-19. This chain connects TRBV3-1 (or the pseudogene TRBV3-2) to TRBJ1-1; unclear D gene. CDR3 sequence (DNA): TGTGCCAGCAGCCACTCCTTTCCCACTGAAGCTTTCTTT. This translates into CASSHSFPTEAFF.